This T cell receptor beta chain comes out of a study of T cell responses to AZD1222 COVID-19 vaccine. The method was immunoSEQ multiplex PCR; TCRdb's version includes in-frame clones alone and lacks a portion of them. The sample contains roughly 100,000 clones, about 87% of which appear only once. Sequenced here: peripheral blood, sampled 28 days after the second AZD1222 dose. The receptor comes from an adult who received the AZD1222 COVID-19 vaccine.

The CDR3 is CATSRGLGGEQFF. The CDR3 nucleotides read TGTGCCACCAGCAGAGGACTCGGGGGAGAGCAGTTCTTC. The chain recombines TRBV15 with TRBJ2-1; tentative D call: TRBD2 (6 bases). The CDR3 has 13 residues. With 1 base removed from V and 10 bases from J, the gap between germline ends came to 11 bases. Germline V gene data show CDR1 as LNHNV and CDR2 as YYDKDF (reference sequence).